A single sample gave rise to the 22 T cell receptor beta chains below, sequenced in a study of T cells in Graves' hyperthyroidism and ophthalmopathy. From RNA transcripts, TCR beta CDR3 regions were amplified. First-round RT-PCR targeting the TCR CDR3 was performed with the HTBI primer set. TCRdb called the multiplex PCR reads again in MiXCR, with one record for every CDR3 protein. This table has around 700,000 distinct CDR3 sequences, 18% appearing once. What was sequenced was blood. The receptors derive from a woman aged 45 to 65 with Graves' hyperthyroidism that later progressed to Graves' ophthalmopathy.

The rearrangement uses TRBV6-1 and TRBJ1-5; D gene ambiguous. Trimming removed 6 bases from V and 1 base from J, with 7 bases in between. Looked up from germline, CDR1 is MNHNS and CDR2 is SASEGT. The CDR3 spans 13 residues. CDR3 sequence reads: CASRFGSNQPQHF. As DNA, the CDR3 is TGTGCCAGCAGGTTCGGGAGCAATCAGCCCCAGCATTTT.

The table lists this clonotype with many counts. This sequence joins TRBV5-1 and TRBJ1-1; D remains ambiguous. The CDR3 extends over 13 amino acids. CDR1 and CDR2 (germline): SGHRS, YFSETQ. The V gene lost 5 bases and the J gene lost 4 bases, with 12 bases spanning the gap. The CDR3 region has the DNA TGCGCCAGCAGTGCCGGGGTTGGCACTGAAGCTTTCTTT. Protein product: CASSAGVGTEAFF. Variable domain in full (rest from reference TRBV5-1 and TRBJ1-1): KAGVTQTPRYLIKTRGQQVTLSCSPISGHRSVSWYQQTPGQGLQFLFEYFSETQRNKGNFPGRFSGRQFSNSRSEMNVSTLELGDSALYLCASSAGVGTEAFFGQGTRLTVV.

The CDR3 here is CASSVAGGSDTQYF. The CDR3 bases are TGTGCCAGCAGCGTAGCGGGGGGATCAGATACGCAGTATTTT. The chain combines TRBV9 with TRBJ2-3; 7 bases match TRBD2. Trimming cost V 0 bases and J 4 bases; bases outside gene matches: 2. CDR3 length: 14 residues. Germline CDR1 SGDLS, CDR2 YYNGEE.

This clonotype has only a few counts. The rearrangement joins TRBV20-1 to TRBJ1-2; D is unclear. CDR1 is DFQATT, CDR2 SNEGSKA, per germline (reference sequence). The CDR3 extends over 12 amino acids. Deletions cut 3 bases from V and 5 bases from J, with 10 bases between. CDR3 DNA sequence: TGCAGTGCTAGTGACGGGGTTTATGGCTACACCTTC. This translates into CSASDGVYGYTF.

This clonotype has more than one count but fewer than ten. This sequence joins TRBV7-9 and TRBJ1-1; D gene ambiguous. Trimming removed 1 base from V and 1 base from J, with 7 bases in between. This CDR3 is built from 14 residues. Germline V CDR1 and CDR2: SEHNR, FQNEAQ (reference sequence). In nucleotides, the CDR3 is TGTGCCAGCAGCTTAGTCCCCCAGAACACTGAAGCTTTCTTT. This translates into CASSLVPQNTEAFF.

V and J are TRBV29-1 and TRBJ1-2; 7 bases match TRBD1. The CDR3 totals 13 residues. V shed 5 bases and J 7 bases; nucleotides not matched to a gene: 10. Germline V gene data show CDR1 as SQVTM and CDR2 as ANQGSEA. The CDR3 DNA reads TGCAGCGTTCGAAACCAGGGGGTTGGTGGCTACACCTTC. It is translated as CSVRNQGVGGYTF.

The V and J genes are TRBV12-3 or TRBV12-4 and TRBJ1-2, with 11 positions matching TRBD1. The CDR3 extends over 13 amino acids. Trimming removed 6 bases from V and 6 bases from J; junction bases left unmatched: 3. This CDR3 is CASRTDRGHGYTF. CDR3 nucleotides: TGTGCCAGCAGAACGGACAGGGGGCATGGCTACACCTTC.

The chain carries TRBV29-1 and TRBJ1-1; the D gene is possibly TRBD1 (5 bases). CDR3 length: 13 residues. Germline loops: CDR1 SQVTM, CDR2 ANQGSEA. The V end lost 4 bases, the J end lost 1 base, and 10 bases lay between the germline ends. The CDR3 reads CSVGGLTNTEAFF. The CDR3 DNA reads TGCAGCGTTGGGGGACTGACGAACACTGAAGCTTTCTTT.

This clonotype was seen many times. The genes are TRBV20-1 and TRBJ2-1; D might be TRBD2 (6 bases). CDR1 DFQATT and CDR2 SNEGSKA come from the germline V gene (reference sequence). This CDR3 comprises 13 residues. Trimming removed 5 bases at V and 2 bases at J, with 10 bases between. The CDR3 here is CSALRTTYNEQFF. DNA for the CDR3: TGCAGTGCTTTACGGACTACCTACAATGAGCAGTTCTTC.

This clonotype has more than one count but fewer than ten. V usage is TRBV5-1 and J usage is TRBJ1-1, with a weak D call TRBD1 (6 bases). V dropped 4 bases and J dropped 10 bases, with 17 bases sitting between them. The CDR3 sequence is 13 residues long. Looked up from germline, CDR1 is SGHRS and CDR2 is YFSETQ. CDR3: CASSQDSEQLAFF. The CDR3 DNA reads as TGCGCCAGCAGCCAGGACAGTGAGCAATTAGCTTTCTTT. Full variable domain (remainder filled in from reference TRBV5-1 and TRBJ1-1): KAGVTQTPRYLIKTRGQQVTLSCSPISGHRSVSWYQQTPGQGLQFLFEYFSETQRNKGNFPGRFSGRQFSNSRSEMNVSTLELGDSALYLCASSQDSEQLAFFGQGTRLTVV.

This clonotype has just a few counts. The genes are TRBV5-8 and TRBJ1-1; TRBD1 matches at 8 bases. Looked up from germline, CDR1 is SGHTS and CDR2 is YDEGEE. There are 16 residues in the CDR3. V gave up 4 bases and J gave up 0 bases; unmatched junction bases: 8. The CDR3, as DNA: TGTGCCAGCAGCCCCACAAGGACAGGGTTGAACACTGAAGCTTTCTTT. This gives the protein CASSPTRTGLNTEAFF.

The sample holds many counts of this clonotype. CDR3 coding DNA: TGTGCCAGCAGTTCCCTAACAGACGAGCAGTACTTC. This translates into CASSSLTDEQYF. The chain carries TRBV12-3 or TRBV12-4 and TRBJ2-7; no firm D call. Between the trimmed V and J ends, which lost 4 bases and 5 bases, there was a span of 9 bases. The CDR3 is 12 residues long.

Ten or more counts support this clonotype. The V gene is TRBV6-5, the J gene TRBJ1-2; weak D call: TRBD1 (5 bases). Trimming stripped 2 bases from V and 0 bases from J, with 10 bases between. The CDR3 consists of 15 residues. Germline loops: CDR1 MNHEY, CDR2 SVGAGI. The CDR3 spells CASSYRQGPNYGYTF. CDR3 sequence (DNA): TGTGCCAGCAGTTACAGGCAGGGACCTAACTATGGCTACACCTTC.

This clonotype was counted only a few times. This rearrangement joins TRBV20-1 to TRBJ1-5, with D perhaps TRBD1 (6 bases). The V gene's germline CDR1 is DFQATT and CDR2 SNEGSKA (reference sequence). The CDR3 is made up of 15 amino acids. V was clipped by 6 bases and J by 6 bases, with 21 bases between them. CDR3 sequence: CSASKVLGAGQPQHF. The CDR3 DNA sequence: TGCAGTGCCTCCAAGGTGTTGGGGGCGGGTCAGCCCCAGCATTTT.

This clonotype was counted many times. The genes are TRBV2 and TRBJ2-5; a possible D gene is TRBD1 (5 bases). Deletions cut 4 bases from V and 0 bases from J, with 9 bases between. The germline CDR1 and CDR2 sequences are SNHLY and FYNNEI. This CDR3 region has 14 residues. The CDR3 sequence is CASSVRAHQETQYF. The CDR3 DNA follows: TGTGCCAGCAGTGTCAGGGCACACCAAGAGACCCAGTACTTC.

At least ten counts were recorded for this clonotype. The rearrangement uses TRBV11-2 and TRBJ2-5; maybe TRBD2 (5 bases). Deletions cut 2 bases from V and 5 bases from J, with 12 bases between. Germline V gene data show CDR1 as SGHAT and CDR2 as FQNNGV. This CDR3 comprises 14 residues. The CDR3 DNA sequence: TGTGCCAGCAGCTTAAGGCCTAGCTGGGAGACCCAGTACTTC. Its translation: CASSLRPSWETQYF.

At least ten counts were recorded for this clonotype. The CDR3 nucleotides read TGTGCCAGCAGCTCTTCGGGACATCCCTCCTACGAGCAGTACTTC. This encodes CASSSSGHPSYEQYF. This rearrangement joins TRBV7-6 to TRBJ2-7; D might be TRBD1 (6 bases). V lost 4 bases, J lost 0 bases, and 13 bases lay in between. This CDR3 is 15 amino acids long. Germline assignment: CDR1 SGHVS and CDR2 FNYEAQ. Full variable domain (remainder filled in from reference TRBV7-6 and TRBJ2-7): GAGVSQSPRYKVTKRGQDVALRCDPISGHVSLYWYRQALGQGPEFLTYFNYEAQQDKSGLPNDRFSAERPEGSISTLTIQRTEQRDSAMYRCASSSSGHPSYEQYFGPGTRLTVT.

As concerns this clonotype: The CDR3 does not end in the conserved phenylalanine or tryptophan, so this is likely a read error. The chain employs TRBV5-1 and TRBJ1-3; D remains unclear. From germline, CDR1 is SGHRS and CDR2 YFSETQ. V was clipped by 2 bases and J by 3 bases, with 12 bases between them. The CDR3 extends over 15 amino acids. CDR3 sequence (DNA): TGCGCCAGCAGCTTCTCGTACGGGATTGGAAACACCATATATTCT. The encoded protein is CASSFSYGIGNTIYS.

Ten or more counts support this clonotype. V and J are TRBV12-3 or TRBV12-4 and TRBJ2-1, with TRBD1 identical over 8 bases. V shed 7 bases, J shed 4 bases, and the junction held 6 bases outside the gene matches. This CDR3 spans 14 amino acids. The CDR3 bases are TGTGCCAGCACCATGACAGGGGATTACAATGAGCAGTTCTTC. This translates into CASTMTGDYNEQFF.

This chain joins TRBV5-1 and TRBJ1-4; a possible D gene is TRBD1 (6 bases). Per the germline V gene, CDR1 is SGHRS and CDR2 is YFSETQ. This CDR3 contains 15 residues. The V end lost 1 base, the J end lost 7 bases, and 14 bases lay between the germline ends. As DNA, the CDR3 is TGCGCCAGCAGCTTGAGCAGGGGCCGGGGTGAAAAACTGTTTTTT. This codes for CASSLSRGRGEKLFF.

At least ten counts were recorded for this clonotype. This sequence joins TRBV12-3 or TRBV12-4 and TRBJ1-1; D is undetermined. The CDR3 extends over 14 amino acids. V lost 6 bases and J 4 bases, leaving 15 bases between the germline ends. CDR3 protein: CASSQGHGSTEAFF. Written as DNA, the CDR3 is TGTGCCAGCAGCCAAGGCCACGGGTCCACTGAAGCTTTCTTT.

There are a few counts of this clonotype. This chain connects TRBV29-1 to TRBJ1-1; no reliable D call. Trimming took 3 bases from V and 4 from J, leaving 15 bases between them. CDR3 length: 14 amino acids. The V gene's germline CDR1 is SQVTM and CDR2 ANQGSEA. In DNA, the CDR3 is TGCAGCGTTGAGCGGCAGGTTTATAGCACTGAAGCTTTCTTT. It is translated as CSVERQVYSTEAFF.